The present T cell receptor beta chain was sequenced within a study of beta chain features in type 1 diabetes. Sorting that relied on CD45RO/CCR7/CD25/CD127/CD95/CD27 yielded CD4+ naive, central memory, regulatory and stem cell-like memory cells. V was clipped by 4 bases and J by 2 bases, with 9 bases between them. The CDR3 contains 14 residues. CDR1 and CDR2 from the germline V gene are SGHVS and FQNEAQ. cDNA synthesis used the whole RNA isolate, giving expressed TCRB sequences. Clones were sequenced by immunoSEQ multiplex PCR, and TCRdb holds only the in-frame ones, with some missing. Here the sample spans about 340,000 clones, 8% being singletons. General study results and limits: Shortening of TCRB CDR3s, moderate but significant, appeared in all four CD4+ subsets of Type 1 diabetes patients. Shorter templates may be favored by PCR, equally so in patients and controls. Compared to healthy donors, patients appeared to have naive, central memory and Treg TCRB repertoires that were more alike.

Points on this clone: Its target is unknown.

The chain combines TRBV7-8 with TRBJ1-3; the D gene is possibly TRBD1 (5 bases). Source material: central memory CD4+ T cells from blood. This clonotype was obtained from a woman between 18 and 29 years old in good health. The CDR3 nucleotides are TGTGCCAGCAGCTCAGACAGTACTGGAAACACCATATATTTT. It encodes CASSSDSTGNTIYF. The full variable domain, rest sourced from reference TRBV7-8 and TRBJ1-3, is GAGVSQSPRYKVAKRGQDVALRCDPISGHVSLFWYQQALGQGPEFLTYFQNEAQLDKSGLPSDRFFAERPEGSVSTLKIQRTQQEDSAVYLCASSSDSTGNTIYFGEGSWLTVV.